The 14 T cell receptor beta chains reported below all come from one sample, sequenced in a study of T cells in Graves' hyperthyroidism and ophthalmopathy. It was RNA transcripts that yielded the amplified TCR beta CDR3 regions. The study used the HTBI primer set for a first-round RT-PCR of the TCR CDR3. From the multiplex PCR reads, TCRdb called clonotypes with MiXCR, one entry per CDR3 protein. The data show some 400,000 distinct CDR3 sequences, approximately 12% seen once. Specimen: blood. Receptors originate from a man aged 30 to 39 with Graves' hyperthyroidism that later progressed to Graves' ophthalmopathy.

This clonotype was seen repeatedly, ten times or more. Written as DNA, the CDR3 is TGTGCCAGCAGCCAAGGGTCCAACAGGGGGCTTGGCTACACCTTC. Its translation is CASSQGSNRGLGYTF. This sequence joins TRBV3-1 and TRBJ1-2; TRBD1 aligns across 9 bases. V was pared by 1 base and J by 7 bases, with 7 bases of the junction left unmatched. The CDR3 runs to 15 residues. Germline loops: CDR1 LGHDT, CDR2 YNNKEL (reference sequence).

This clonotype was observed a handful of times. The chain uses TRBV4-2 and TRBJ1-2; D is uncertain. Germline V gives CDR1 LGHNA, CDR2 YNFKEQ. Trimming stripped 0 bases from V and 2 bases from J, with 10 bases between. This CDR3 is 15 amino acids long. The CDR3 DNA sequence: TGTGCCAGCAGCCAAGACACAGCCCTGAACTATGGCTACACCTTC. Residues: CASSQDTALNYGYTF.

The table lists this clonotype with many counts. The chain joins TRBV7-2 to TRBJ2-7, with a possible D match to TRBD2 (6 bases). The germline V and J ends were trimmed by 4 bases and 4 bases, with 14 bases remaining between them. Per the germline V gene, CDR1 is SGHTA and CDR2 is FQGNSA. This CDR3 is built from 14 residues. CDR3 amino acids: CASSWGDGNYEQYF. As DNA, the CDR3 is TGTGCCAGCAGCTGGGGGGACGGCAATTACGAGCAGTACTTC.

The table lists this clonotype with many counts. The V call is TRBV20-1, the J call TRBJ2-3, with 9 bases that match TRBD2. With V trimmed by 6 bases and J by 6 bases, 16 bases remained unmatched. CDR3 size: 16 residues. Germline V gene lookup returns CDR1 DFQATT and CDR2 SNEGSKA (reference sequence). The CDR3 spells CSAKSSRAGGADTQYF. In DNA form, the CDR3 reads TGCAGTGCCAAATCCTCGAGGGCGGGGGGGGCGGATACGCAGTATTTT.

This clonotype has ten or more counts. This chain uses TRBV18 with TRBJ2-7; D gene ambiguous. CDR1 is KGHSH, CDR2 LQKENI, per germline. Trimming cost V 2 bases and J 0 bases, with 8 bases left between them. This CDR3 contains 14 residues. This chain's CDR3 is CASSPDRHSYEQYF. The CDR3 nucleotides are TGTGCCAGCTCACCAGATAGGCACTCCTACGAGCAGTACTTC. Variable domain in full (rest from reference TRBV18 and TRBJ2-7): NAGVMQNPRHLVRRRGQEARLRCSPMKGHSHVYWYRQLPEEGLKFMVYLQKENIIDESGMPKERFSAEFPKEGPSILRIQQVVRGDSAAYFCASSPDRHSYEQYFGPGTRLTVT.

This clonotype occurred many times. This chain uses TRBV7-2 with TRBJ2-3; TRBD1 matches 9 bases. The V segment lost 2 bases and the J segment 6 bases; nucleotides outside the gene matches: 18. Germline V CDR1 and CDR2: SGHTA, FQGNSA. The CDR3 is made up of 19 amino acids. The CDR3 DNA is TGTGCCAGCAGCTTATTAGGAGACAGGGGGTCAGTGGTAAGGGATACGCAGTATTTT. Amino acid sequence: CASSLLGDRGSVVRDTQYF.

The chain combines TRBV29-1 with TRBJ2-5; TRBD1 matches 7 bases. Germline CDR1 SQVTM, CDR2 ANQGSEA. V lost 7 bases, J lost 5 bases, and 10 bases stayed unmatched. The CDR3 loop spans 13 amino acids. CDR3 residues: CSALGQVLETQYF. The CDR3 coding sequence is TGCAGCGCCCTAGGACAGGTACTGGAGACCCAGTACTTC.

This chain joins TRBV10-3 and TRBJ1-1; D uncertain. Germline V lookup: CDR1 ENHRY, CDR2 SYGVKD. CDR3 length: 14 amino acids. The V and J ends lost 4 bases and 0 bases respectively, with 9 bases between them. This CDR3 reads CAISVEVMNTEAFF. In DNA form, the CDR3 reads TGTGCCATCAGTGTTGAGGTTATGAACACTGAAGCTTTCTTT.

The sample holds many counts of this clonotype. V usage is TRBV10-3 and J usage is TRBJ1-1, with D perhaps matching TRBD1 (6 bases). V lost 5 bases and J 3 bases, leaving 10 bases between the germline ends. Per germline, CDR1 ENHRY and CDR2 SYGVKD. This CDR3 is built from 13 residues. In DNA form, the CDR3 reads TGTGCCATCAGTAAGACAGGTGACACTGAAGCTTTCTTT. This sequence encodes CAISKTGDTEAFF.

The table lists this clonotype with many counts. This chain uses TRBV28 with TRBJ2-7; TRBD1 matches at 7 bases. The CDR3 extends over 14 amino acids. V lost 6 bases, J lost 2 bases, and 7 bases stayed unmatched. The germline gives CDR1 MDHEN, CDR2 SYDVKM. The CDR3 here is CASRGGQDAYEQYF. CDR3 bases: TGTGCCAGCAGGGGTGGACAGGACGCCTACGAGCAGTACTTC.

The table lists this clonotype with many counts. The rearrangement joins TRBV6-1 to TRBJ2-1; perhaps TRBD2 as D (7 bases). Trimming took 5 bases from V and 6 from J, leaving 17 bases between them. CDR1 and CDR2 (germline): MNHNS, SASEGT. This CDR3 has 15 amino acids. DNA for the CDR3: TGTGCCAGCAGTTATAGGGGGGGAGTAGGCAATGAGCAGTTCTTC. Translated, it gives CASSYRGGVGNEQFF.

This clonotype was detected many times. DNA of the CDR3: TGCAGTGCTAGGATACCGCCAGGGGGATACGAGCAGTACTTC. This gives the protein CSARIPPGGYEQYF. The chain is built from TRBV20-1 and TRBJ2-7; 7 positions match TRBD1. The germline gives CDR1 DFQATT, CDR2 SNEGSKA (reference sequence). The CDR3 is made up of 14 amino acids. Trimming at V came to 3 bases and at J to 4 bases, leaving 9 bases not matched to a gene.

J is TRBJ1-6 and V is TRBV18, with 7 bases matching TRBD1. After removal of 5 bases from V and 7 bases from J, the junction contained 14 bases not matched to a gene. CDR3 length: 17 amino acids. Germline V gives CDR1 KGHSH, CDR2 LQKENI. The CDR3, as DNA: TGTGCCAGCTCAACGGCCGGGGGGACAGCGAAAAATTCACCCCTCCACTTT. It yields the protein CASSTAGGTAKNSPLHF.

This clonotype was seen many times. The CDR3 nucleotides read TGTGCCAGCAGTTTTGAGGGGGGACTTAATCAGCCCCAGCATTTT. Its protein product is CASSFEGGLNQPQHF. This chain connects TRBV28 to TRBJ1-5; weak D call: TRBD1 (6 bases). Deletions cut 3 bases from V and 4 bases from J, with 13 bases between. The germline V gene has CDR1 MDHEN and CDR2 SYDVKM. This CDR3 is 15 amino acids long.